The 11 T cell receptor beta chains below were found in one sample sequenced in a study of metastatic and nonmetastatic thyroid tumors. Using MiXCR, TCRdb reanalyzed the PCR reads. The top ten hold 10% to 15% of the sample, which has over 15,000 clones, less than 30% seen once. None of the patients had undergone any treatment ahead of thyroid surgery. The sequenced material came from tumor tissue. The receptors here all came from a male donor with papillary thyroid cancer or a benign thyroid nodule (not recorded which). Some clones in this sample may be carry-over from other donors' samples.

The chain has TRBV9 and TRBJ2-7, with TRBD1 matching 9 bases. V dropped 4 bases and J dropped 7; count of bases not matched to a gene: 12. The CDR3 spans 15 residues. CDR1 is SGDLS and CDR2 is YYNGEE in the germline V gene. The CDR3 region has the DNA TGTGCCAGCAGCTACCCGGCACAGGGGGCGGAAGAGCAGTACTTC. Translation: CASSYPAQGAEEQYF.

This clone was picked up one time. The gene calls are TRBV30 and TRBJ2-7; the D call may be TRBD1 or TRBD2 (5 bases each). This CDR3 has 15 amino acids. The V end was cut by 3 bases, the J end by 2 bases, with 17 bases between. Germline CDR1 and CDR2: GTSNPN and SVGIG (reference sequence). CDR3 nucleotides: TGTGCCTGGAGGAGGGGCGGGCCCGGACCCTACGAGCAGTACTTC. This encodes CAWRRGGPGPYEQYF.

This clone was observed a few times. This chain joins TRBV12-3 or TRBV12-4 and TRBJ2-7, with TRBD2 as a possible D gene (5 bases). The CDR3 runs to 13 residues. Between the trimmed V and J ends, which lost 4 bases and 7 bases, there was a span of 14 bases. Here the CDR3 reads CASSYGHRGEQYF. As DNA, the CDR3 is TGTGCCAGCAGTTATGGCCACAGAGGGGAGCAGTACTTC.

This clone came up a few times. This chain links TRBV2 with TRBJ2-7; TRBD2 might be the D (5 bases). Germline V gene data show CDR1 as SNHLY and CDR2 as FYNNEI. Deletions cut 7 bases from V and 3 bases from J, with 13 bases between. The CDR3 covers 13 residues. Written as DNA, the CDR3 is TGTGCCAGCACCGACTGGAGGAGCTACGAGCAGTACTTC. This encodes CASTDWRSYEQYF.

This clone has just a few counts. The rearrangement links TRBV10-3 to TRBJ1-2; the D gene is possibly TRBD1 (5 bases). Germline V gene lookup returns CDR1 ENHRY and CDR2 SYGVKD. Deletions cut 3 bases from V and 7 bases from J, with 9 bases between. The CDR3 covers 12 residues. Here the CDR3 DNA reads TGTGCCATCAGTGATCCAGGGTTTGGCTACACCTTC. Its protein product is CAISDPGFGYTF.

The chain joins TRBV20-1 to TRBJ2-1, with D possibly being TRBD2 (6 bases). Between the trimmed V and J ends, which lost 4 bases and 8 bases, there was a span of 12 bases. This CDR3 is 12 amino acids long. Per germline, CDR1 DFQATT and CDR2 SNEGSKA (reference sequence). This chain's CDR3 is CSATGLGDEQFF. The CDR3 bases are TGCAGTGCTACGGGACTGGGCGATGAGCAGTTCTTC.

This chain connects TRBV27 to TRBJ2-3, with 13 positions matching TRBD2. Germline V CDR1 and CDR2: MNHEY, SMNVEV (reference sequence). V gave up 6 bases and J gave up 2 bases; unmatched junction bases: 14. The CDR3 has 19 residues. The CDR3 nucleotides are TGTGCCAGCAGCGTATCGAGACTAGCGGGAGGCCCTACCACAGATACGCAGTATTTT. It is translated as CASSVSRLAGGPTTDTQYF.

This chain connects TRBV5-5 to TRBJ2-7; 10 nucleotides line up with TRBD2. The V gene's germline CDR1 is SGHKS and CDR2 YYEKEE (reference sequence). The CDR3 spans 16 residues. Trimming at V came to 2 bases and at J to 5 bases, leaving 10 bases not matched to a gene. CDR3 DNA: TGTGCCAGCAGCTTTTCAGCGGGAGGGATCATCGACGAGCAGTACTTC. Translating it yields CASSFSAGGIIDEQYF.

In its sample, this clone ranks as medium-sized. The chain couples TRBV6-1 to TRBJ1-6, with unresolved D. Trimming shortened V by 8 bases and J by 5 bases, and 13 bases separated the two germline ends. The CDR3 spans 14 residues. Looked up from germline, CDR1 is MNHNS and CDR2 is SASEGT. CDR3 loop: CASAGNRDNSPLHF. The CDR3 bases are TGTGCCAGCGCGGGAAATCGTGATAATTCACCCCTCCACTTT.

By sample share, this clone is medium-sized. The CDR3 here is CASSLEGLAGFEQFF. CDR3 DNA: TGTGCCAGCAGCTTAGAAGGACTAGCGGGGTTTGAGCAGTTCTTC. The chain recombines TRBV7-2 with TRBJ2-1; 12 nucleotides line up with TRBD2. CDR1 SGHTA and CDR2 FQGNSA come from the germline V gene. After removal of 1 base from V and 9 bases from J, the junction contained 4 bases not matched to a gene. The CDR3 covers 15 residues.

The chain employs TRBV20-1 and TRBJ1-1, with a tentative D call TRBD1 (6 bases). Germline V gene sequence: CDR1 DFQATT, CDR2 SNEGSKA (reference sequence). The V end lost 0 bases, the J end lost 6 bases, and 11 bases lay between the germline ends. The CDR3 covers 13 residues. As DNA, the CDR3 is TGCAGTGCTAGAGACAGGGAGGGGGCTGAAGCTTTCTTT. It translates to CSARDREGAEAFF.